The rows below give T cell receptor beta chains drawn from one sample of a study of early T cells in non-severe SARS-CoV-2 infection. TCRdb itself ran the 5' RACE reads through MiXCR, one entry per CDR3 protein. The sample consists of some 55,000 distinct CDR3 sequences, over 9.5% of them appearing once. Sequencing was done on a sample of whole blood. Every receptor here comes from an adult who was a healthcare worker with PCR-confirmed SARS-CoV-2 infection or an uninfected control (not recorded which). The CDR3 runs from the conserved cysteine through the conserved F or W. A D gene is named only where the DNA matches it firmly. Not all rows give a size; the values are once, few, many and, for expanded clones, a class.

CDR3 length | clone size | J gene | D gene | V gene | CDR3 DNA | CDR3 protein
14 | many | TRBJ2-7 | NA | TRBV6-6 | TGTGCCAGCAGTTATGACGGGGGATCCTACGAGCAGTACTTC | CASSYDGGSYEQYF
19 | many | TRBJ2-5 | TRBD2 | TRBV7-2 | TGTGCCAGCAGCTTAGGGGTGACTAGCGGGGGGGCCCCCCGGGAGACCCAGTACTTC | CASSLGVTSGGAPRETQYF
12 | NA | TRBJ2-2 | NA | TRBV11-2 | TGTGCCAGCAGCTTAGGTCCCGGGGAGCTGTTTTTT | CASSLGPGELFF
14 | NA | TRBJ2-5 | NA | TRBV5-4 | TGTGCCAGCAGCTTGGGTCAGGCCCAAGAGACCCAGTACTTC | CASSLGQAQETQYF
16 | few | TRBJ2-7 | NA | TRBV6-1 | TGTGCCAGCAGTGATCCCCCCACGGGAAACTCCTACGAGCAGTACTTC | CASSDPPTGNSYEQYF
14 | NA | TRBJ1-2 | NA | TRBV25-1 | TGTGCCAGCAGTGAACCCGGACAGAACTATGGCTACACCTTC | CASSEPGQNYGYTF
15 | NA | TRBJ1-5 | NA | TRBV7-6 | TGTGCCAGCAGCCCCCCTCACAGGGAAAATCAGCCCCAGCATTTT | CASSPPHRENQPQHF
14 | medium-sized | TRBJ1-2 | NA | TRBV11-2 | TGTGCCAGCAGCCCTGGGGGGGGCGGCTATGGCTACACCTTC | CASSPGGGGYGYTF
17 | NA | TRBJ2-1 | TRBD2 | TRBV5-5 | TGTGCCAGCAGCTTCGGGACTAGCTCCCATTTTAGGTCTGAGCAGTTCTTC | CASSFGTSSHFRSEQFF
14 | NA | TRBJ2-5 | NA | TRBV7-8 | TGTGCCAGCGGATCCGCCGAGCAGCAAGAGACCCAGTACTTC | CASGSAEQQETQYF
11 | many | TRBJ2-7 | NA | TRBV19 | TGTGCCAGCAAGGGGGGGACCGAGCAGTACTTC | CASKGGTEQYF
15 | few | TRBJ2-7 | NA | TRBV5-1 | TGCGCCAGCAGCCCCAATGGGCAGGCCGCCTACGAGCAGTACTTC | CASSPNGQAAYEQYF
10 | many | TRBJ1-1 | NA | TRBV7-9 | TGTGCCAGCAGCTTTCCCGAAGCTTTCTTT | CASSFPEAFF
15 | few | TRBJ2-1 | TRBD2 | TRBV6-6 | TGTGCCAGCACCATAGCGGGGGGGCCGGGCAATGAGCAGTTCTTC | CASTIAGGPGNEQFF
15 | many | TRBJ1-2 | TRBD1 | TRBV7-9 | TGTGCCAGCAGTCCCCCGGGACAGATATCTATGGGCTACACCTTC | CASSPPGQISMGYTF
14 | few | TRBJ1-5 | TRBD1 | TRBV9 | TGTGCCAGCAGCGTAGAAGGGGGCAGCCAGCCCCAGCATTTT | CASSVEGGSQPQHF
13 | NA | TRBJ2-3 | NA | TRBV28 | TGTGCCAGCAGGAAGGGGGGCACAGATACGCAGTATTTT | CASRKGGTDTQYF
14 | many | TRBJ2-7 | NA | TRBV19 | TGTGCCAGTAGTGCGGGCGGGATCCCATACGAGCAGTACTTC | CASSAGGIPYEQYF
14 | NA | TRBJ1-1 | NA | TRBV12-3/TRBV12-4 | TGTGCCAGCAGTTGGTCAGGGTACCTATCGGAGGCCTTCTTT | CASSWSGYLSEAFF
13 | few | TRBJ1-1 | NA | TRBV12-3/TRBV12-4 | TGTGCCAGCAGTTACCGGGATGTAGATTCGGCTTTCTTT | CASSYRDVDSAFF
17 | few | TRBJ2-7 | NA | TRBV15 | TGTGCCACCAGCAACTCTCTCCCCCGGGACGGCACCTACGAGCAGTACTTC | CATSNSLPRDGTYEQYF
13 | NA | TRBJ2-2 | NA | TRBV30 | TGTGCCTGGGCAGCCTATACGACCGGGGAGCTGTTTTTT | CAWAAYTTGELFF
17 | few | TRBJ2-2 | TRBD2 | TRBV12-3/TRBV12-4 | TGTGCCAGCAGCGGACTAGCGGGGGGGCCGAACACCGGGGAGCTGTTTTTT | CASSGLAGGPNTGELFF